One and the same sample provided the 7 T cell receptor beta chains below, sequenced in a study of blood T cell repertoires in COVID-19. Profiling relied on immunoSEQ multiplex PCR, and the TCRdb table lists in-frame clones only, not all of them. The table shows 150,000 to 200,000 clones, with roughly 82% occurring only once. The material sequenced was PBMCs or T cells enriched from blood (not recorded which). Receptors were obtained from a man aged 50-60 years who had recovered from COVID-19.

The chain is built from TRBV28 and TRBJ2-1; 10 bases fit TRBD2. The CDR3 covers 14 residues. J lost 9 bases, V lost 6 bases, and 8 bases had no gene match. In germline, CDR1 is MDHEN, CDR2 SYDVKM. The CDR3 DNA sequence: TGTGCCAGCAGCCGTAGCGGGGGGTATGGTGAGCAGTTCTTC. As protein: CASSRSGGYGEQFF.

The rearrangement uses TRBV5-1 and TRBJ2-1, with 8 nucleotides matching TRBD1. The germline V gene has CDR1 SGHRS and CDR2 YFSETQ. Germline trimming cut 5 bases from V and 0 bases from J; bases unmatched to any gene: 7. There are 16 residues in the CDR3. CDR3 amino acids: CASSPNRGSSYNEQFF. The CDR3 coding sequence is TGCGCCAGCAGTCCCAACAGGGGGAGCTCCTACAATGAGCAGTTCTTC.

V gene TRBV28 combines with J gene TRBJ2-3; TRBD2 aligns across 7 bases. CDR1 and CDR2 from the germline V gene are MDHEN and SYDVKM. V dropped 5 bases and J dropped 1; count of bases not matched to a gene: 6. The length of the CDR3 is 15 residues. The CDR3 sequence is CASSRSGDRTDTQYF. CDR3 DNA sequence: TGTGCCAGCAGTAGGAGCGGGGACCGCACAGATACGCAGTATTTT.

This clone was detected only once. This chain uses TRBV24-1 with TRBJ2-5, with 11 nucleotides matching TRBD1. The CDR3 contains 17 residues. CDR1 and CDR2 from the germline V gene are KGHDR and SFDVKD. V was clipped by 3 bases and J by 4 bases; unmatched bases: 9. CDR3 DNA: TGTGCCACCAGTGATACCAGGACAGGGGGCTTTGGAGAGACCCAGTACTTC. This gives the protein CATSDTRTGGFGETQYF.

The J gene is TRBJ1-5, the V gene TRBV28; 7 positions match TRBD1. Germline assignment: CDR1 MDHEN and CDR2 SYDVKM. The CDR3 length is 16 residues. Germline trimming cut 6 bases from V and 3 bases from J; bases unmatched to any gene: 11. CDR3 residues: CASSRLTGQYNQPQHF. The DNA of the CDR3 is TGTGCCAGCAGCAGATTAACGGGACAGTACAATCAGCCCCAGCATTTT. The full variable domain, with the rest looked up from reference TRBV28 and TRBJ1-5, is DVKVTQSSRYLVKRTGEKVFLECVQDMDHENMFWYRQDPGLGLRLIYFSYDVKMKEKGDIPEGYSVSREKKERFSLILESASTNQTSMYLCASSRLTGQYNQPQHFGDGTRLSIL.

The gene calls are TRBV5-4 and TRBJ1-1; 9 nucleotides align to TRBD1. CDR3 length: 13 amino acids. Germline CDR1 SGHNT, CDR2 YYREEE (reference sequence). V gave up 4 bases and J gave up 11 bases; unmatched junction bases: 9. The CDR3 bases are TGTGCCAGCAGCCCCGACGCTGACAGGGGGGCTTTCTTT. It encodes CASSPDADRGAFF.

The chain is built from TRBV27 and TRBJ2-2; maybe TRBD1 (6 bases). The ends were cut back, 3 bases at V and 7 bases at J, with 12 bases in the middle. The CDR3 consists of 14 residues. Germline-derived CDR1 and CDR2 are MNHEY and SMNVEV (reference sequence). The DNA for the CDR3 is TGTGCCAGCAGTTTCCGCAGGGGTGGCGGGGAGCTGTTTTTT. Protein product: CASSFRRGGGELFF.